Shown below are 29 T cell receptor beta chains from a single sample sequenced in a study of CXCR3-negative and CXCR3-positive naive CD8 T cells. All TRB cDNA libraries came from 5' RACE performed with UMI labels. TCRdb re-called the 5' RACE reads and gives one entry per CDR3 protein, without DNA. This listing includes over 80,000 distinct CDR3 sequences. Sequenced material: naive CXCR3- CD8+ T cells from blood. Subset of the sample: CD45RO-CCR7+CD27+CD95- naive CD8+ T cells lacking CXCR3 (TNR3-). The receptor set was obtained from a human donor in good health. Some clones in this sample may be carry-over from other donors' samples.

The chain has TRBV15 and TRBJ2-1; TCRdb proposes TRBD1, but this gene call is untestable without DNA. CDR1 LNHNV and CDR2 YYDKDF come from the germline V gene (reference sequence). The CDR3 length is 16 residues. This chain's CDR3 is CATSETRDRVVNEQFF.

CDR3 in amino acids: CASSYSPGANVLTF. The chain has TRBV6-2 or TRBV6-3 and TRBJ2-6. The germline V gene encodes CDR1 MNHEY and CDR2 SVGEGT. This CDR3 is 14 amino acids long.

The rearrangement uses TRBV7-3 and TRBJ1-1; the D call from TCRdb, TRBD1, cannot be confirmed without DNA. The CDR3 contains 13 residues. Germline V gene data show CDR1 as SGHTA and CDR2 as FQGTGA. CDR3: CASRATGDTEAFF.

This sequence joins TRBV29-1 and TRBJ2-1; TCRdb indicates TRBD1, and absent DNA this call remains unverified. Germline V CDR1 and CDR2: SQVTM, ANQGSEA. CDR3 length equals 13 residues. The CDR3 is CSVWGQGANEQFF.

CDR3 amino acids: CASSPWAGAYEQYF. This rearrangement joins TRBV7-3 to TRBJ2-7; the D call from TCRdb, TRBD1, cannot be confirmed without DNA. CDR1 SGHTA and CDR2 FQGTGA come from the germline V gene. The CDR3 contains 14 residues.

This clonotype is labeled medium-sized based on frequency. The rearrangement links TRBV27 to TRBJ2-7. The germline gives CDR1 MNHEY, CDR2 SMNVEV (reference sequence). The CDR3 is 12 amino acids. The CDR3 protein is CASSPSGYEQYF.

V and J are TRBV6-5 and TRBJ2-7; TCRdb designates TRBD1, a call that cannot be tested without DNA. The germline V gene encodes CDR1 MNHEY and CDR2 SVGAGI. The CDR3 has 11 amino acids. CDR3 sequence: CASSYRGEQYF.

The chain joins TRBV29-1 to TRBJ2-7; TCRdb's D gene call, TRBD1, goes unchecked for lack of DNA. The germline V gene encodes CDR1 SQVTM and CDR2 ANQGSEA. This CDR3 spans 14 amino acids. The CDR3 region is CSVVKQGMAYEQYF.

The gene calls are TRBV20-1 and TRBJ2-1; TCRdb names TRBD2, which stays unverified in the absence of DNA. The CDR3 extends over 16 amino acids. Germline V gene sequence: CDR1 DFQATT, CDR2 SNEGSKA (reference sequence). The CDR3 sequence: CSASPEGPSSYNEQFF.

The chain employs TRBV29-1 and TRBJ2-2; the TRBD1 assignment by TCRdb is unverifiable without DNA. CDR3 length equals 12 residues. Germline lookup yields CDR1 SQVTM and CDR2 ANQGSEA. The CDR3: CSVPRATWELFF.

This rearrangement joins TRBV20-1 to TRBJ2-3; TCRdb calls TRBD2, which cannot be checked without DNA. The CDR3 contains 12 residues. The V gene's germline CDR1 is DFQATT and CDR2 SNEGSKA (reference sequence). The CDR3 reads CSAAQGGERGYF.

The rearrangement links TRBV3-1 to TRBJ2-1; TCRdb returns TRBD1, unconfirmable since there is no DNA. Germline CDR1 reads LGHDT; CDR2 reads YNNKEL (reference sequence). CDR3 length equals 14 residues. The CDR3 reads CASRGENYYDEQFF.

CDR3 amino acids: CASSNGTADTQYF. The V and J genes are TRBV28 and TRBJ2-3; TCRdb outputs TRBD1, but without DNA this stays unchecked. The CDR3 has 13 amino acids. The germline CDR1 and CDR2 sequences are MDHEN and SYDVKM.

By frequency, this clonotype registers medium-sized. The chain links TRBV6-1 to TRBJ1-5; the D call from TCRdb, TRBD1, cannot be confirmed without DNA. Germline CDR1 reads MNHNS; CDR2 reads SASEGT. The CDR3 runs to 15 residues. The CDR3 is CASSPLMTDDQPQHF.

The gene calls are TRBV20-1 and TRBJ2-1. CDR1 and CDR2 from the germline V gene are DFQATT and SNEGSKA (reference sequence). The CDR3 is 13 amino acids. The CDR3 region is CSARGLGNNEQFF.

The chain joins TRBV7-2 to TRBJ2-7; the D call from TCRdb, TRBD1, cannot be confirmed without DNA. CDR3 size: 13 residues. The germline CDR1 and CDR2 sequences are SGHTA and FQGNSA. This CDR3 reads CASSLDGGPEQYF.

The CDR3 is CASSPPPNNRGGTDTQYF. The rearrangement links TRBV7-9 to TRBJ2-3; TCRdb designates TRBD1, a call that cannot be tested without DNA. Germline V CDR1 and CDR2: SEHNR, FQNEAQ (reference sequence). There are 18 residues in the CDR3.

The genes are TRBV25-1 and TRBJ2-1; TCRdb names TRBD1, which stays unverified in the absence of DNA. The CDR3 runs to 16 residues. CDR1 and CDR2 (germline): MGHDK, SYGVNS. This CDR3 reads CASSGWELTDYNEQFF.

CDR3: CASSQSGASGAYNEQFF. The chain carries TRBV4-2 and TRBJ2-1; checking the TCRdb D call of TRBD2 is not possible without DNA. This CDR3 contains 17 residues. Germline values: CDR1 LGHNA, CDR2 YNFKEQ.

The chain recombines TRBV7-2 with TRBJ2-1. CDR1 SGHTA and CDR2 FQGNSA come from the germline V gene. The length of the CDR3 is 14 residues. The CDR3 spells CASSLSGGFNEQFF.

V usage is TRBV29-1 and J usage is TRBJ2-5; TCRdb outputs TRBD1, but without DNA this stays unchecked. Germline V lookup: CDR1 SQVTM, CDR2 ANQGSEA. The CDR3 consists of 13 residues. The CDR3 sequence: CSVEQGAGETQYF. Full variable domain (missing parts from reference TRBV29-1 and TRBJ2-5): SAVISQKPSRDICQRGTSLTIQCQVDSQVTMMFWYRQQPGQSLTLIATANQGSEATYESGFVIDKFPISRPNLTFSTLTVSNMSPEDSSIYLCSVEQGAGETQYFGPGTRLLVL.

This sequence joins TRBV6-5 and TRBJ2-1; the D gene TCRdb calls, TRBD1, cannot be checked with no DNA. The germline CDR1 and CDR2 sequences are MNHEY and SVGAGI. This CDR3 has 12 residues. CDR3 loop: CASSPRGDEQFF.

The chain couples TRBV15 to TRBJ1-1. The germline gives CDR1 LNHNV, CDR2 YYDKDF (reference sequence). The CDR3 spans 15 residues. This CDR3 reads CATSRSFGENTEAFF. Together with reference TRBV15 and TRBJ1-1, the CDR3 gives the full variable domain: DAMVIQNPRYQVTQFGKPVTLSCSQTLNHNVMYWYQQKSSQAPKLLFHYYDKDFNNEADTPDNFQSRRPNTSFCFLDIRSPGLGDTAMYLCATSRSFGENTEAFFGQGTRLTVV.

The CDR3 protein is CASSQVIGDLTDTQYF. V usage is TRBV4-3 and J usage is TRBJ2-3; TCRdb outputs TRBD1, but without DNA this stays unchecked. The CDR3 loop spans 16 amino acids. CDR1 is LGHNA and CDR2 is YSLEER in the germline V gene.

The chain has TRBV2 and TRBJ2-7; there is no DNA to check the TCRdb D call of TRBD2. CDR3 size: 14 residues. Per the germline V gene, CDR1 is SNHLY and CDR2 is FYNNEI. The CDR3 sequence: CASIPLAGWYEQYF.

The CDR3 loop is CSVVVAPGGETQYF. This chain joins TRBV29-1 and TRBJ2-5; TCRdb's D gene call, TRBD1, goes unchecked for lack of DNA. CDR1 is SQVTM, CDR2 ANQGSEA, per germline. The CDR3 covers 14 residues.

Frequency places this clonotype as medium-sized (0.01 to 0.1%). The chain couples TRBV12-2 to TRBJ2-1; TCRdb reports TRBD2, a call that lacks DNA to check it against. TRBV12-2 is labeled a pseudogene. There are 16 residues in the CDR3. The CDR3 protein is CASRLREGRRSTQQFF.

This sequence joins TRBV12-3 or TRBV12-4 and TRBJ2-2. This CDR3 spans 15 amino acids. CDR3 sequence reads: CASSFFSANTGELFF.

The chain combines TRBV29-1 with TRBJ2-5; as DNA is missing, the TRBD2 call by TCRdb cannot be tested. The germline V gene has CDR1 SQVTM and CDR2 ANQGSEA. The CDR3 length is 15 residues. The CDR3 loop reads CSVEDGKGLEETQYF. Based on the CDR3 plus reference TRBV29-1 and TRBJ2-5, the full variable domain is SAVISQKPSRDICQRGTSLTIQCQVDSQVTMMFWYRQQPGQSLTLIATANQGSEATYESGFVIDKFPISRPNLTFSTLTVSNMSPEDSSIYLCSVEDGKGLEETQYFGPGTRLLVL.